This T cell receptor beta chain was sequenced for a study of shared clonotypes between healthy human individuals. The study, taken as a whole, reports: Although depth was large, rarefaction showed that sequencing of the sorted subsets was incomplete.

The study separated CD4+ cells into CD45RA+ naive and CD45RA-negative memory subsets. Here immunoSEQ multiplex PCR was the method, and the copy in TCRdb shows in-frame clones only, minus some. The sample lists about 2.4 million clones, roughly 93% occurring once. With respect to this clone: Its target is unknown.

The ends were cut back, 4 bases at V and 3 bases at J, with 15 bases in the middle. CDR3 length: 16 residues. Germline assignment: CDR1 MDHEN and CDR2 SYDVKM. This receptor was obtained from a young man in good health. Some clones in this sample may be carry-over from other donors' samples. The chain couples TRBV28 to TRBJ1-4; possible D gene TRBD1, 6 bases. Sequenced: naive CD4+ T cells from PBMCs. The subset denotes: CD45RA+ positively selected. The CDR3 protein is CASSSLQGGANEKLFF. The CDR3 bases are TGTGCCAGCAGTTCCTTACAGGGTGGCGCTAATGAAAAACTGTTTTTT.